A selection of T cell receptor beta chains follows, all from one sample in a study of shared clonotypes between healthy human individuals. Repertoires were generated with immunoSEQ multiplex PCR, while TCRdb's copy carries only in-frame clones and drops some. The top ten clones hold roughly 0.13% of a sample with some 2,000,000 clones, approximately 96% of them seen once. Sequencing was carried out using naive CD4+ T cells sorted from blood. The source is a man aged 18 to 35 in good health. Both conserved end residues are part of each CDR3. The D gene is left open where the match is weak.

d_call v_call cdr3_aa
. TRBV10-3 CAISESGGSYEQYF
TRBD2 TRBV7-6 CASSPNSGGQPRQYF
. TRBV9 CASSVGAGFSYEQYF
TRBD1 TRBV27 CASSRQGISYNEQFF
TRBD2 TRBV5-1 CASSWGTSGSGEETQYF
. TRBV7-9 CASSLMTRGNGELFF
. TRBV6-4 CASRVAGTDNEQFF
. TRBV10-2 CASWDGVPDTQYF
. TRBV7-9 CASRPIGTLNSPLHF
. TRBV7-9 CASSLSGKSATEAFF
. TRBV5-4 CASSLGGDIQYF
TRBD2 TRBV6-1 CASSVGLGKAKNIQYF
. TRBV6-1 CASSEHGSLPSPYNEQFF
TRBD1 TRBV15 CATSRKGTGYGYTF
. TRBV18 CASSLPDSPQFF
TRBD2 TRBV9 CASSHHIAGVTDTQYF
TRBD2 TRBV5-4 CASSPLAGGLTDTQYF
. TRBV6-1 CASSEAGGSLIYEQYF
TRBD1 TRBV6-5 CASGGGVTEAFF
. TRBV27 CATSFNGLPAADTQYF
TRBD1 TRBV30 CAWSLKQGIGNQPQHF
TRBD2 TRBV5-4 CASSLPGLAGVGGNEQFF
. TRBV10-3 CAISEVNSPLHF
. TRBV2 CASSEVFLRSYEQYF
TRBD2 TRBV6-4 CASSDRTSGSNEQFF
. TRBV28 CASSSIGATGNTIYF
. TRBV6-6 CASSNGGQRIEQYF
TRBD2 TRBV27 CASSLSPSGSAKNIQYF
TRBD2 TRBV27 CASSLRGGLSYEQYF